The TCR beta chain under discussion was sequenced for a study of T-cell memory formation after mild COVID-19. TCRdb re-called the 5' RACE reads with MiXCR, one entry per CDR3 protein. The top ten clones hold 7% to 9.5% of a sample with fewer than 450,000 distinct CDR3 sequences, approximately 24% of them seen once. A few counts support this clonotype. The CDR3 has 14 residues. V gave up 5 bases and J gave up 9 bases, with 19 bases separating them. The specimen was PBMCs or a T cell subset sorted from them (not recorded which). The chain uses TRBV12-3 or TRBV12-4 and TRBJ1-1, with D unresolved. The origin of this receptor is an adult woman who had mild COVID-19 (a few samples of this study predate the infection). Cell type and time point are not known. CDR3 sequence reads: CASSRPREGGKAFF. The CDR3 bases are TGTGCCAGCAGTCGGCCTCGGGAGGGCGGAAAAGCTTTCTTT.